The 26 T cell receptor beta chains below all came from one sample that was sequenced in a study of T cells in Graves' hyperthyroidism and ophthalmopathy. Regions amplified from RNA transcripts were the TCR beta CDR3 regions. TCR CDR3 underwent first-round RT-PCR with the HTBI primer set. TCRdb ran MiXCR on the multiplex PCR reads and lists one entry per CDR3 protein. The sample has around 530,000 distinct CDR3 sequences, roughly 17% seen once. The specimen sequenced was blood. These receptors originate from a woman younger than 35 with Graves' ophthalmopathy.

This sequence joins TRBV9 and TRBJ2-3; no reliable D call. Trimming cost V 0 bases and J 2 bases, with 10 bases left between them. Germline CDR1 SGDLS, CDR2 YYNGEE. The CDR3 totals 15 residues. The CDR3 nucleotides are TGTGCCAGCAGCGTAGCTCCGACGTACACAGATACGCAGTATTTT. The encoded protein is CASSVAPTYTDTQYF.

This clonotype was observed a few times. A junction boundary mismatches the germline segment, possibly from a read error. The chain recombines TRBV28 with TRBJ2-3; D call uncertain. Germline V gene lookup returns CDR1 MDHEN and CDR2 SYDVKM. The CDR3 sequence is 14 residues long. The CDR3 here is CTSSSSRSTDTQYF. The CDR3 nucleotides read TGTACCAGCAGTTCAAGCAGGAGCACAGATACGCAGTATTTT.

The chain recombines TRBV10-3 with TRBJ2-1; 8 bases align to TRBD2. V was pared by 0 bases and J by 5 bases, with 3 bases of the junction left unmatched. Germline V gene lookup returns CDR1 ENHRY and CDR2 SYGVKD. This CDR3 has 15 residues. The CDR3 here is CAISESGLGDNEQFF. CDR3 in DNA: TGTGCCATCAGTGAGTCGGGACTAGGCGACAATGAGCAGTTCTTC.

Many counts were recorded for this clonotype. The chain links TRBV5-5 to TRBJ1-1; the match to TRBD1 covers 7 bases. The V gene end was trimmed by 3 bases and the J gene end by 4 bases; junction bases not matched to a gene: 0. The germline V gene has CDR1 SGHKS and CDR2 YYEKEE (reference sequence). The CDR3 is made up of 12 amino acids. This CDR3 reads CASSWTGTEAFF. CDR3 bases: TGTGCCAGCAGCTGGACAGGCACTGAAGCTTTCTTT.

There are a few counts of this clonotype. The V gene is TRBV20-1, the J gene TRBJ2-3, with TRBD2 matching 10 bases. Germline trimming cut 7 bases from V and 7 bases from J; bases unmatched to any gene: 14. The germline gives CDR1 DFQATT, CDR2 SNEGSKA (reference sequence). The CDR3 covers 15 residues. In DNA form, the CDR3 reads TGCAGTGTTATGACCCCGGGACTAGCGACTTATACGCAGTATTTT. Protein product: CSVMTPGLATYTQYF.

Many counts were recorded for this clonotype. This chain connects TRBV20-1 to TRBJ1-1; 9 bases fit TRBD1. Germline values: CDR1 DFQATT, CDR2 SNEGSKA (reference sequence). The CDR3 sequence is 13 residues long. V lost 4 bases and J lost 7; bases outside the gene matches: 7. The CDR3 is CSAMETGGGEAFF. CDR3 nucleotide sequence: TGCAGTGCTATGGAGACAGGGGGTGGTGAAGCTTTCTTT.

The table lists this clonotype with many counts. The chain uses TRBV7-9 and TRBJ2-3, with 8 bases that match TRBD2. The CDR3 sequence is 15 residues long. Trimming removed 5 bases from V and 2 bases from J; junction bases left unmatched: 6. The V gene's germline CDR1 is SEHNR and CDR2 FQNEAQ (reference sequence). The CDR3 region is CASSLSGGITDTQYF. The CDR3 nucleotides are TGTGCCAGCAGCCTCAGCGGGGGCATCACAGATACGCAGTATTTT.

This clonotype was recorded many times. This chain joins TRBV28 and TRBJ2-7; TRBD1 matches 8 bases. Germline values: CDR1 MDHEN, CDR2 SYDVKM. The CDR3 runs 15 residues. V dropped 1 base and J dropped 7; count of bases not matched to a gene: 9. The CDR3 reads CASSLFGQGAKEQYF. In DNA, the CDR3 is TGTGCCAGCAGTTTATTCGGACAGGGAGCGAAAGAGCAGTACTTC.

This clonotype showed up many times. The chain links TRBV7-8 to TRBJ2-5; D not certain. This CDR3 contains 13 residues. The germline V gene has CDR1 SGHVS and CDR2 FQNEAQ. V was shortened by 1 base and J by 5 bases, with 8 bases between the two germline ends. CDR3 bases: TGTGCCAGCAGCTTAGTGTTGGGTGAGACCCAGTACTTC. This gives the protein CASSLVLGETQYF.

V gene TRBV4-1 combines with J gene TRBJ1-5; 9 nucleotides agree with TRBD1. This CDR3 is 19 amino acids long. Germline-derived CDR1 and CDR2 are MGHRA and YSYEKL. V was pared by 4 bases and J by 7 bases, with 20 bases of the junction left unmatched. The DNA of the CDR3 is TGCGCCAGCAGCCTATTTGGTTGGGATTGGACAGGGGTAGAACAGCCCCAGCATTTT. Encoded protein: CASSLFGWDWTGVEQPQHF.

This clonotype was observed a handful of times. The genes are TRBV7-9 and TRBJ2-1; 9 positions match TRBD1. Germline CDR1 is SEHNR and CDR2 is FQNEAQ (reference sequence). The CDR3 has 15 amino acids. Trimming took 4 bases from V and 7 from J; bases not matched to a gene: 8. The CDR3: CASSYGGQGMNEQFF. The CDR3, as DNA: TGTGCCAGCAGCTACGGGGGACAGGGAATGAATGAGCAGTTCTTC.

This clonotype has ten or more counts. The rearrangement uses TRBV7-9 and TRBJ2-2, with a tentative D call TRBD1 (5 bases). Between the trimmed V and J ends, which lost 6 bases and 4 bases, there was a span of 12 bases. The germline CDR1 and CDR2 sequences are SEHNR and FQNEAQ (reference sequence). This CDR3 is 14 amino acids long. CDR3 loop: CASSASRATGELFF. In DNA, the CDR3 is TGTGCCAGCAGTGCGAGCAGGGCCACCGGGGAGCTGTTTTTT. Complete variable domain (other parts from reference TRBV7-9 and TRBJ2-2): DTGVSQNPRHKITKRGQNVTFRCDPISEHNRLYWYRQTLGQGPEFLTYFQNEAQLEKSRLLSDRFSAERPKGSFSTLEIQRTEQGDSAMYLCASSASRATGELFFGEGSRLTVL.

The chain employs TRBV20-1 and TRBJ2-3; 13 bases fit TRBD2. Germline loops: CDR1 DFQATT, CDR2 SNEGSKA (reference sequence). V dropped 6 bases and J dropped 5; count of bases not matched to a gene: 11. This CDR3 spans 16 amino acids. The CDR3 spells CSAYTTSGGPGDTQYF. CDR3 bases: TGCAGTGCCTACACGACTAGCGGGGGGCCTGGAGATACGCAGTATTTT.

In this sample, this clonotype turned up many times. The genes are TRBV30 and TRBJ1-1, with D unclear. Germline values: CDR1 GTSNPN, CDR2 SVGIG (reference sequence). The V gene lost 0 bases and the J gene lost 1 base, with 3 bases spanning the gap. The CDR3 runs 12 residues. The CDR3 DNA reads as TGTGCCTGGAGTGTCGGGAACACTGAAGCTTTCTTT. Translated, it gives CAWSVGNTEAFF.

This clonotype was found many times. V is TRBV3-1 and J is TRBJ2-7; D is unclear. V was trimmed by 1 base and J by 2 bases, leaving 3 bases between them. The CDR3 has 12 residues. Germline lookup yields CDR1 LGHDT and CDR2 YNNKEL (reference sequence). The CDR3 DNA sequence: TGTGCCAGCAGCCAAGTAACCTACGAGCAGTACTTC. As protein: CASSQVTYEQYF.

This clonotype was detected a few times. The genes are TRBV6-1 and TRBJ1-2, with D tentatively TRBD1 (5 bases). The CDR3 has 13 residues. Deletions cut 1 base from V and 6 bases from J, with 9 bases between. The germline V gene has CDR1 MNHNS and CDR2 SASEGT. The CDR3 DNA sequence: TGTGCCAGCAGTGAAGGGGCAGGGCATGGCTACACCTTC. It encodes CASSEGAGHGYTF.

This chain connects TRBV6-1 to TRBJ1-3; D not certain. The CDR3 is 13 residues long. V was cut by 6 bases and J by 4 bases, with 10 bases left in between. The germline gives CDR1 MNHNS, CDR2 SASEGT. CDR3 in amino acids: CASRPERGNTIYF. The CDR3 coding sequence is TGTGCCAGCAGACCCGAGAGGGGAAACACCATATATTTT.

This clonotype showed up just a few times. The rearrangement joins TRBV4-2 to TRBJ2-3; 14 bases map to TRBD2. CDR1 LGHNA and CDR2 YNFKEQ come from the germline V gene. The V segment lost 0 bases and the J segment 3 bases; nucleotides outside the gene matches: 11. The CDR3 has 20 residues. CDR3 sequence: CASSQDRGPGLAGETDTQYF. CDR3 DNA sequence: TGTGCCAGCAGCCAAGATCGGGGACCGGGACTAGCGGGGGAGACAGATACGCAGTATTTT.

This clonotype was counted ten times or more. The V gene is TRBV6-1, the J gene TRBJ2-7, with TRBD2 matching over 13 bases. V trimming: 4 bases; J trimming: 0 bases; junction bases outside the gene matches: 0. Germline assignment: CDR1 MNHNS and CDR2 SASEGT. The CDR3 covers 15 residues. CDR3 coding DNA: TGTGCCAGCAGTGGGACTAGCGGGAGCTCCTACGAGCAGTACTTC. It encodes CASSGTSGSSYEQYF.

The chain has TRBV10-3 and TRBJ1-1, with TRBD1 identical over 7 bases. Germline CDR1 is ENHRY and CDR2 is SYGVKD. Trimming took 5 bases from V and 0 from J; bases not matched to a gene: 6. The CDR3 runs to 15 residues. In nucleotides, the CDR3 is TGTGCCATCAGTAAAACGACAGGGTTGAACACTGAAGCTTTCTTT. This sequence encodes CAISKTTGLNTEAFF.

The sample holds many counts of this clonotype. This chain connects TRBV28 to TRBJ2-7; D is ambiguous. This CDR3 contains 16 residues. Trimming removed 5 bases from V and 4 bases from J, with 21 bases in between. Germline V gene data show CDR1 as MDHEN and CDR2 as SYDVKM. DNA for the CDR3: TGTGCCAGCAGTACGACCGGCACCCTAGGGAAGTACGAGCAGTACTTC. Translating gives CASSTTGTLGKYEQYF.

This clonotype was counted at least ten times. V usage is TRBV15 and J usage is TRBJ2-6, with D hard to call. The V end was cut by 0 bases, the J end by 5 bases, with 11 bases between. The germline V gene encodes CDR1 LNHNV and CDR2 YYDKDF (reference sequence). The CDR3 sequence is 16 residues long. CDR3 bases: TGTGCCACCAGCAGAGATCGGACCGTGAGGGCCAACGTCCTGACTTTC. Protein product: CATSRDRTVRANVLTF.

The rearrangement links TRBV2 to TRBJ2-5; weak D call: TRBD2 (6 bases). Germline lookup yields CDR1 SNHLY and CDR2 FYNNEI. This CDR3 contains 15 residues. V dropped 3 bases and J dropped 1 base, with 12 bases sitting between them. The CDR3 sequence: CASSEEGLSQETQYF. CDR3 DNA: TGTGCCAGCAGTGAGGAGGGGTTGAGCCAAGAGACCCAGTACTTC.

This clonotype showed up many times. V gene TRBV28 combines with J gene TRBJ2-4; maybe TRBD1 (5 bases). In germline, CDR1 is MDHEN, CDR2 SYDVKM. The CDR3 consists of 12 residues. The ends were cut back, 7 bases at V and 8 bases at J, with 12 bases in the middle. The CDR3 DNA is TGTGCCAGCAACCAGGGCAGGCACATTCAGTACTTC. This codes for CASNQGRHIQYF.

The J gene is TRBJ1-5, the V gene TRBV28, with TRBD1 as a possible D gene (5 bases). The germline CDR1 and CDR2 sequences are MDHEN and SYDVKM. The CDR3 length is 12 residues. The V end lost 4 bases, the J end lost 9 bases, and 10 bases lay between the germline ends. In nucleotides, the CDR3 is TGTGCCAGCAGTTCTCCGACAGCGCCCCAGCATTTT. Translated, it gives CASSSPTAPQHF.

The genes are TRBV28 and TRBJ1-3; weak D call: TRBD1 (5 bases). Deletions cut 2 bases from V and 0 bases from J, with 8 bases between. The CDR3 is 15 residues long. Germline V gene data show CDR1 as MDHEN and CDR2 as SYDVKM. CDR3 coding DNA: TGTGCCAGCAGTTTACAGGGAGGCTCTGGAAACACCATATATTTT. It is translated as CASSLQGGSGNTIYF.